The T cell receptor beta chain described here comes from a study of blood T cell repertoires in COVID-19 (TCRdb year 2020). General notes on the study: Collaborator samples came from the United States, Italy and Spain and covered acute and convalescent phases of COVID-19. The prospective study material was composed of cDNA or gDNA derived from T cells, B-cell-depleted T cells, or PBMCs. Subjects who had been exposed to COVID-19, were actively infected with it, or had recovered from it provided the deeply sampled blood TCRbeta repertoires that made up the dataset. The repertoires were made available in a free public database intended to serve as a resource for research on the immune response to SARS-CoV-2. The samples were drawn from the first 160 participants of the ongoing ImmuneRACE study and from 950 to 1,500 subjects provided by 6 global collaborators. Sample metadata almost always included a de-identified subject ID, COVID-19 status, age in years and sex. HLA class I and class II types, where available, came from metadata supplied by the sample provider rather than from assay-based typing. The paper's findings and limits, for the study overall: Clinical and demographic metadata were provided uncurated, with the amount varying by source and participant.

V trim: 5 bases; J trim: 3 bases; unmatched bases: 9. Looking up the germline V gene yields CDR1 SGHTA and CDR2 FQGTGA. The CDR3 contains 16 residues, cysteine and phenylalanine counted. The DNA shown is the 48-base CDR3, in frame from base 1. A word on this clone: It lacks a known antigen. Base qualities are not at hand, and no much larger clone is one base apart.

Whole blood was collected in K2EDTA tubes by collaborating institutions according to the institutions' own protocols. Collaborator samples were shipped for TCRbeta analysis as frozen whole blood, isolated PBMCs, or DNA extracted from either sample type. TCRbeta CDR3 regions were amplified from genomic DNA using the immunoSEQ Assay, a bias-controlled multiplex PCR. Concerning the study's data processing: Nucleated cell counts per sample were estimated from amplification of reference gene primers within the assay. To quantify the absolute abundance of each unique TCRbeta CDR3 rearrangement, sequence reads were collapsed and filtered. For each sample, productive Simpson clonality was calculated as the square root of Simpson's diversity index across productive rearrangements. Held by TCRdb, this immuneACCESS table contains in-frame sequences only and omits some clones. Under half of the omission traces to an unresolved V gene where checked; the cause of the rest is unknown. The V and J calls and clone size come from that table; D and trimming were worked out from the DNA. In this sample the table shows 50,000 or so clones, about nine tenths of which occur a single time. Of the sample, 25% to 30% falls within the top ten clones.

This TCR derives from a human donor in a cohort sampled during active COVID-19. The V gene is TRBV7-3 and the J gene is TRBJ2-2, with 7 junctional bases fitting TRBD1. Sample: peripheral blood. Read as DNA, the sequence is TGTGCCAGCAGCGCCCTTACCGGGACAGACACCGGGGAGCTGTTTTTT. This yields the protein CASSALTGTDTGELFF.